This entry lists 5 T cell receptor beta chains sequenced from one sample in a study of shared clonotypes between healthy human individuals. CD45RO-negative cells were positively selected for CCR7, leaving out terminally differentiated effector memory CD45RA+ cells. The assay was immunoSEQ multiplex PCR, and TCRdb's table has in-frame clones only and misses some. The table has some 1,900,000 clones, over 85% seen once. Sequences were obtained from naive CD8+ T cells sorted from blood. The receptors originated from a man aged 18 to 35 in good health.

The rearrangement uses TRBV4-1 and TRBJ2-2; D is unresolved. V gave up 0 bases and J gave up 6 bases, with 11 bases separating them. Per the germline V gene, CDR1 is MGHRA and CDR2 is YSYEKL. The CDR3 extends over 15 amino acids. DNA for the CDR3: TGCGCCAGCAGCCAAGATTTCGGGCTGCCCGGGGAGCTGTTTTTT. It specifies CASSQDFGLPGELFF.

This chain uses TRBV28 with TRBJ1-1; a weak D match, TRBD1 (5 bases). Between the trimmed V and J ends, which lost 5 bases and 8 bases, there was a span of 12 bases. The CDR3 runs to 12 residues. The germline CDR1 and CDR2 sequences are MDHEN and SYDVKM. The DNA of the CDR3 is TGTGCCAGCAGTGACCCGGGGGTAGAAGCTTTCTTT. This translates into CASSDPGVEAFF.

V is TRBV10-3 and J is TRBJ2-7; 8 bases match TRBD1. J lost 5 bases, V lost 4 bases, and 10 bases had no gene match. The germline CDR1 and CDR2 sequences are ENHRY and SYGVKD. CDR3 length: 15 residues. The CDR3: CAISAEQGASNEQYF. CDR3 sequence (DNA): TGTGCCATCAGTGCCGAGCAGGGGGCGTCGAACGAGCAGTACTTC.

V is TRBV23-1 and J is TRBJ1-6; D unclear. TRBV23-1 is noted as an ORF with a role that remains uncertain. The CDR3 runs to 18 residues. Trimming pared 0 bases from V and 4 bases from J, leaving 16 bases between. The CDR3 protein is CASSQSRHDTGYNSPLHF. For the CDR3, the DNA is TGCGCCAGCAGTCAATCGAGACACGATACTGGATATAATTCACCCCTCCACTTT.

This chain uses TRBV9 with TRBJ1-3, with unresolved D. From germline, CDR1 is SGDLS and CDR2 YYNGEE. This CDR3 is 13 amino acids long. The V end was cut by 3 bases, the J end by 0 bases, with 4 bases between. The CDR3 loop is CASSGASGNTIYF. CDR3 DNA sequence: TGTGCCAGCAGCGGGGCCTCTGGAAACACCATATATTTT.